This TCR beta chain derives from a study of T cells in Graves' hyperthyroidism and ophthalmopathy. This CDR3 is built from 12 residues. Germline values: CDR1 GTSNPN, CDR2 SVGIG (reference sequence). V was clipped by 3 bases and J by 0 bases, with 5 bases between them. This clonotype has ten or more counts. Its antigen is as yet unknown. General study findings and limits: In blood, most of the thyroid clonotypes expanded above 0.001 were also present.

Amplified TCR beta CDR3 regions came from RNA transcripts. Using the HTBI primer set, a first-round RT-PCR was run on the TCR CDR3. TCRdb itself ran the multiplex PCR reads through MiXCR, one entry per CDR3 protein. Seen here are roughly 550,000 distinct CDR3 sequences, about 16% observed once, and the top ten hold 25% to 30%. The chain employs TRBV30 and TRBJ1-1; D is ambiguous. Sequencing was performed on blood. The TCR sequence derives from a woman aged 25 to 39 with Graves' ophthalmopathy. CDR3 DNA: TGTGCCTGGAGATTCATGAACACTGAAGCTTTCTTT. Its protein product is CAWRFMNTEAFF.